Shown below are 5 T cell receptor beta chains from a single sample sequenced in a study of monozygotic twins with inflammatory bowel disease. TCRdb reprocessed the 5' RACE reads, with one entry per CDR3 protein and no DNA. The data include around 450,000 distinct CDR3 sequences; the top ten clones carry approximately 2.4%. The sequencing sample was made of blood. The receptor set was obtained from a human donor with ulcerative colitis or Crohn's disease, or a healthy co-twin of an affected twin (not recorded which).

The chain recombines TRBV12-3 or TRBV12-4 with TRBJ1-5; checking the TCRdb D call of TRBD1 is not possible without DNA. The CDR3 has 16 residues. The CDR3: CASSASGTGGNQPQHF.

The chain links TRBV6-1 to TRBJ1-5; TCRdb indicates TRBD1, and absent DNA this call remains unverified. This CDR3 has 17 amino acids. CDR1 MNHNS and CDR2 SASEGT come from the germline V gene. The CDR3 is CASSPPPGQRGRQPQHF.

The chain couples TRBV7-9 to TRBJ2-1. CDR1 SEHNR and CDR2 FQNEAQ come from the germline V gene (reference sequence). This CDR3 is 15 amino acids long. CDR3 region: CASSPTSSSYNEQFF.

The V and J genes are TRBV5-1 and TRBJ2-3. The CDR3 loop spans 16 amino acids. Germline assignment: CDR1 SGHRS and CDR2 YFSETQ. The CDR3 sequence is CASSLQTGDRTDTQYF.

The chain joins TRBV20-1 to TRBJ1-4; absent DNA, TCRdb's TRBD1 call cannot be checked. Germline V CDR1 and CDR2: DFQATT, SNEGSKA (reference sequence). The CDR3 is 13 residues long. CDR3 region: CSGSTGADEKLFF.